One and the same sample provided the 30 T cell receptor beta chains below, sequenced in a study of blood T cell repertoires in COVID-19. The data were produced by immunoSEQ multiplex PCR, yet TCRdb's version contains in-frame clones alone and is incomplete. Among around 150,000 clones listed, over 70% were seen once. Sequences were obtained from peripheral blood. The source is a woman older than 75 with active or convalescent COVID-19.

The chain joins TRBV4-1 to TRBJ2-5, with 14 positions matching TRBD2. Germline trimming cut 4 bases from V and 2 bases from J; bases unmatched to any gene: 9. The CDR3 spans 18 residues. CDR1 is MGHRA, CDR2 YSYEKL, per germline. Here the CDR3 reads CASSLYPRLAGGQETQYF. The CDR3 coding sequence is TGCGCCAGCAGCCTGTACCCACGACTAGCGGGGGGGCAAGAGACCCAGTACTTC.

This clone turned up a few times. CDR3 region: CASGLGDRSYEQYF. CDR3 bases: TGTGCTAGTGGTTTGGGGGACAGATCCTACGAGCAGTACTTC. The chain carries TRBV12-5 and TRBJ2-7, with 7 bases lining up with TRBD1. V lost 1 base to trimming and J lost 1 base; unmatched junction nucleotides: 1. CDR3 length: 14 residues. The germline V gene has CDR1 LGHNT and CDR2 FRNRAP.

The chain links TRBV11-3 to TRBJ2-5; 8 bases align to TRBD1. CDR3 size: 16 residues. The V segment lost 3 bases and the J segment 2 bases; nucleotides outside the gene matches: 8. The germline gives CDR1 SGHNT, CDR2 YENEEA. CDR3 sequence reads: CASSFGDRGNQETQYF. The CDR3 DNA is TGTGCCAGCAGCTTCGGAGACAGGGGTAATCAAGAGACCCAGTACTTC.

The chain couples TRBV2 to TRBJ1-2; D possibly corresponds to TRBD1 (6 bases). Germline CDR1 SNHLY, CDR2 FYNNEI. CDR3 length: 19 residues. Trimming removed 7 bases from V and 1 base from J, with 28 bases in between. The DNA for the CDR3 is TGTGCCAGCATCGGACCTAAAACAGGGACGGCCCCTTTTAACTATGGCTACACCTTC. It translates to CASIGPKTGTAPFNYGYTF.

This clone was seen once. The chain has TRBV6-1 and TRBJ1-2, with 9 bases fitting TRBD1. After removal of 2 bases from V and 7 bases from J, the junction contained 11 bases not matched to a gene. Germline V gives CDR1 MNHNS, CDR2 SASEGT. The CDR3 is 16 amino acids. The CDR3 DNA sequence: TGTGCCAGCAGTGAACGGGACAGGGTGTCTTTCCGTGGCTACACCTTC. Translating it yields CASSERDRVSFRGYTF.

This clone was counted only a few times. The chain combines TRBV18 with TRBJ1-5, with a weak D call TRBD1 (6 bases). Germline V lookup: CDR1 KGHSH, CDR2 LQKENI. Trimming removed 6 bases from V and 0 bases from J, with 12 bases in between. This CDR3 has 15 residues. In DNA form, the CDR3 reads TGTGCCAGCTCTTCGGACAGAAATAGCAATCAGCCCCAGCATTTT. Translated: CASSSDRNSNQPQHF. The whole variable domain, remainder taken from reference TRBV18 and TRBJ1-5, is NAGVMQNPRHLVRRRGQEARLRCSPMKGHSHVYWYRQLPEEGLKFMVYLQKENIIDESGMPKERFSAEFPKEGPSILRIQQVVRGDSAAYFCASSSDRNSNQPQHFGDGTRLSIL.

This clone was observed once. V and J are TRBV6-1 and TRBJ1-1; 7 nucleotides line up with TRBD1. The CDR3 length is 15 residues. V trimming: 4 bases; J trimming: 1 base; junction bases outside the gene matches: 6. Germline V gene data show CDR1 as MNHNS and CDR2 as SASEGT. The DNA of the CDR3 is TGTGCCAGCAGTGTACACAGGGGTTCGAACACTGAAGCTTTCTTT. It specifies CASSVHRGSNTEAFF.

This clone came up once. The rearrangement joins TRBV7-2 to TRBJ2-7, with TRBD1 matching 7 bases. The CDR3 is 16 amino acids. The germline V gene has CDR1 SGHTA and CDR2 FQGNSA. Trimming removed 1 base from V and 5 bases from J; junction bases left unmatched: 11. The CDR3 region has the DNA TGTGCCAGCAGCTTAGAAGGGACAGTGAGCCCTGACGAGCAGTACTTC. It is translated as CASSLEGTVSPDEQYF.

This clone came up a few times. The chain links TRBV19 to TRBJ1-2; 10 bases are a match to TRBD1. The CDR3 is 14 amino acids. V shed 7 bases and J 5 bases; nucleotides not matched to a gene: 7. In germline, CDR1 is LNHDA, CDR2 SQIVND (reference sequence). The CDR3 loop is CASTSRQGAYGYTF. The CDR3 DNA is TGTGCCAGTACCTCAAGACAGGGGGCGTATGGCTACACCTTC.

This chain joins TRBV2 and TRBJ2-7; TRBD1 might be the D (6 bases). V was clipped by 8 bases and J by 3 bases, with 17 bases between them. The CDR3 extends over 14 amino acids. Germline loops: CDR1 SNHLY, CDR2 FYNNEI. The CDR3, as DNA: TGTGCCAGCGGGTTGAACAGGGTAGGCTACGAGCAGTACTTC. It specifies CASGLNRVGYEQYF.

This clone has just a few counts. J is TRBJ2-6 and V is TRBV2; 7 nucleotides align to TRBD2. CDR1 is SNHLY and CDR2 is FYNNEI in the germline V gene. The CDR3 consists of 13 residues. With V trimmed by 6 bases and J by 4 bases, 0 bases remained unmatched. The CDR3: CASRAGGANVLTF. The CDR3 DNA reads TGTGCCAGCAGAGCGGGAGGGGCCAACGTCCTGACTTTC. Looking up the rest from reference TRBV2 and TRBJ2-6 gives the full variable domain: EPEVTQTPSHQVTQMGQEVILRCVPISNHLYFYWYRQILGQKVEFLVSFYNNEISEKSEIFDDQFSVERPDGSNFTLKIRSTKLEDSAMYFCASRAGGANVLTFGAGSRLTVL.

The J gene is TRBJ2-5, the V gene TRBV4-3, with D perhaps TRBD1 (6 bases). This CDR3 spans 16 amino acids. CDR1 is LGHNA and CDR2 is YSLEER in the germline V gene. The V and J ends lost 1 base and 4 bases respectively, with 16 bases between them. In DNA, the CDR3 is TGCGCCAGCAGCCAAGGTCCCGCAGGGGACGGAGAGACCCAGTACTTC. It encodes CASSQGPAGDGETQYF.

The chain combines TRBV2 with TRBJ1-1; the D is unclear. V lost 10 bases to trimming and J lost 2 bases, with 23 bases between them. CDR1 and CDR2 (germline): SNHLY, FYNNEI. The CDR3 spans 16 residues. The CDR3 bases are TGTGCCACAAAAGCCCAGCCAGGCGTACCTAACACTGAAGCTTTCTTT. As protein: CATKAQPGVPNTEAFF. Complete variable domain (other parts from reference TRBV2 and TRBJ1-1): EPEVTQTPSHQVTQMGQEVILRCVPISNHLYFYWYRQILGQKVEFLVSFYNNEISEKSEIFDDQFSVERPDGSNFTLKIRSTKLEDSAMYFCATKAQPGVPNTEAFFGQGTRLTVV.

This rearrangement joins TRBV7-6 to TRBJ2-1, with 10 bases fitting TRBD2. The CDR3 has 15 amino acids. Germline loops: CDR1 SGHVS, CDR2 FNYEAQ. V was clipped by 1 base and J by 8 bases; unmatched bases: 5. The CDR3 DNA reads TGTGCCAGCAGCTTAGGGAGCGGGGGGGCCTATGAGCAGTTCTTC. This codes for CASSLGSGGAYEQFF.

The chain has TRBV29-1 and TRBJ1-5; D gene ambiguous. V gave up 6 bases and J gave up 2 bases, with 11 bases separating them. Germline-derived CDR1 and CDR2 are SQVTM and ANQGSEA. The CDR3 covers 13 residues. The CDR3 reads CSVGGSGNQPQHF. The CDR3 DNA is TGCAGCGTCGGAGGTTCGGGCAATCAGCCCCAGCATTTT. The whole variable domain, remainder taken from reference TRBV29-1 and TRBJ1-5, is SAVISQKPSRDICQRGTSLTIQCQVDSQVTMMFWYRQQPGQSLTLIATANQGSEATYESGFVIDKFPISRPNLTFSTLTVSNMSPEDSSIYLCSVGGSGNQPQHFGDGTRLSIL.

V usage is TRBV28 and J usage is TRBJ2-7; D gene unclear. From germline, CDR1 is MDHEN and CDR2 SYDVKM. This CDR3 contains 13 residues. Deletions cut 3 bases from V and 3 bases from J, with 9 bases between. CDR3 in amino acids: CASSLLRGYEQYF. The CDR3 bases are TGTGCCAGCAGTTTGCTACGTGGCTACGAGCAGTACTTC. The full variable domain, with the rest looked up from reference TRBV28 and TRBJ2-7, is DVKVTQSSRYLVKRTGEKVFLECVQDMDHENMFWYRQDPGLGLRLIYFSYDVKMKEKGDIPEGYSVSREKKERFSLILESASTNQTSMYLCASSLLRGYEQYFGPGTRLTVT.

This chain joins TRBV4-1 and TRBJ1-5, with a weak D call TRBD1 (5 bases). Germline V CDR1 and CDR2: MGHRA, YSYEKL. The CDR3 extends over 17 amino acids. V shed 0 bases and J shed 6 bases, with 18 bases lying between them. CDR3 amino acids: CASSQDGATSLTQPQHF. CDR3 bases: TGCGCCAGCAGCCAAGATGGGGCGACATCCCTTACTCAGCCCCAGCATTTT.

The chain uses TRBV3-1 (or the pseudogene TRBV3-2) and TRBJ1-3, with D possibly matching TRBD1 (6 bases). Germline lookup yields CDR1 LGHDT and CDR2 YNNKEL (reference sequence). The CDR3 contains 15 residues. V lost 1 base and J lost 4, with 11 bases in between. The DNA of the CDR3 is TGTGCCAGCAGCCAAGTCGTCGGACAGGGAAACACCATATATTTT. Protein product: CASSQVVGQGNTIYF.

The chain uses TRBV7-2 and TRBJ1-6, with D hard to call. This CDR3 comprises 13 residues. The germline V and J ends were trimmed by 3 bases and 6 bases, with 6 bases remaining between them. Germline V CDR1 and CDR2: SGHTA, FQGNSA. CDR3 amino acids: CASSFQLNSPLHF. The DNA for the CDR3 is TGTGCCAGCAGCTTTCAACTTAATTCACCCCTCCACTTT.

The rearrangement joins TRBV21-1 to TRBJ2-7; the table's TRBD2 call for D was not verified on the DNA. TRBV21-1 is deemed a pseudogene. The CDR3 is made up of 12 amino acids. CDR3 loop: CASSPQRYEQYF. In DNA form, the CDR3 reads TGTGCCAGCAGCCCTCAGAGGTACGAGCAGTACTTC.

The chain couples TRBV5-1 to TRBJ1-2; tentative D call: TRBD1 (6 bases). V was trimmed by 2 bases and J by 6 bases, leaving 20 bases between them. Germline CDR1 SGHRS, CDR2 YFSETQ. The CDR3 extends over 16 amino acids. The CDR3: CASSLSSGGLRNGYTF. CDR3 coding DNA: TGCGCCAGCAGCTTATCAAGCGGGGGGCTGAGGAATGGCTACACCTTC.

This chain connects TRBV3-1 (or the pseudogene TRBV3-2) to TRBJ1-2; D not certain. The germline V gene encodes CDR1 LGHDT and CDR2 YNNKEL (reference sequence). The V end lost 1 base, the J end lost 7 bases, and 13 bases lay between the germline ends. There are 14 residues in the CDR3. CDR3 DNA sequence: TGTGCCAGCAGCCAAGGAGAGGGTAACGGTGGCTACACCTTC. Protein sequence: CASSQGEGNGGYTF.

This chain uses TRBV13 with TRBJ1-6; D is possibly TRBD1 (5 bases). Germline V gene sequence: CDR1 PRHDT, CDR2 FYEKMQ (reference sequence). V shed 4 bases and J shed 10 bases, with 14 bases lying between them. The CDR3 has 14 amino acids. The CDR3 DNA sequence: TGTGCCAGCAGCTCGGGGGAAGGCGGCTCACCCCTCCACTTT. Protein sequence: CASSSGEGGSPLHF.

V gene TRBV7-9 combines with J gene TRBJ1-2, with D tentatively TRBD1 (5 bases). Trimming took 5 bases from V and 6 from J, leaving 19 bases between them. CDR1 SEHNR and CDR2 FQNEAQ come from the germline V gene (reference sequence). This CDR3 contains 15 residues. DNA of the CDR3: TGTGCCAGCAGCCGTTACCTCAGGGCTCCAGATGGCTACACCTTC. Translation: CASSRYLRAPDGYTF.

The V and J genes are TRBV3-1 (or the pseudogene TRBV3-2) and TRBJ1-5, with D uncertain. Germline V gives CDR1 LGHDT, CDR2 YNNKEL (reference sequence). The CDR3 sequence is 15 residues long. The V gene lost 1 base and the J gene lost 4 bases, with 11 bases spanning the gap. The CDR3 loop reads CASSQGSRGNQPQHF. CDR3 coding DNA: TGTGCCAGCAGCCAAGGGAGTCGGGGAAATCAGCCCCAGCATTTT.

The chain links TRBV7-2 to TRBJ1-5; unclear D gene. Germline assignment: CDR1 SGHTA and CDR2 FQGNSA. Trimming pared 4 bases from V and 7 bases from J, leaving 17 bases between. The CDR3 extends over 15 amino acids. CDR3 sequence: CASSSYDIGQQPQHF. The CDR3, as DNA: TGTGCCAGCAGCTCCTATGACATAGGCCAACAGCCCCAGCATTTT.

This clone occurred once. The V and J genes are TRBV12-3 or TRBV12-4 and TRBJ1-2; D gene uncertain. Trimming shortened V by 4 bases and J by 1 base, and 7 bases separated the two germline ends. CDR3 length: 13 amino acids. CDR3 nucleotides: TGTGCCAGCAGTTCCTACGGTAACTATGGCTACACCTTC. This encodes CASSSYGNYGYTF.

This chain joins TRBV9 and TRBJ1-1, with TRBD1 matching 8 bases. The CDR3 contains 17 residues. The germline V gene has CDR1 SGDLS and CDR2 YYNGEE. J gave up 4 bases and V 0 bases, and 11 bases lay outside the gene matches. The CDR3 DNA follows: TGTGCCAGCAGCGTAGCTCCCCAGGGGGCAGGGAGCACTGAAGCTTTCTTT. It encodes CASSVAPQGAGSTEAFF.

The chain couples TRBV5-1 to TRBJ2-5; 7 bases are a match to TRBD2. Germline CDR1 and CDR2: SGHRS and YFSETQ. After removal of 0 bases from V and 4 bases from J, the junction contained 3 bases not matched to a gene. The CDR3 consists of 14 residues. The chain's CDR3 is CASSLEPGGETQYF. In DNA form, the CDR3 reads TGCGCCAGCAGCTTGGAACCGGGAGGAGAGACCCAGTACTTC.

A few counts support this clone. The CDR3 sequence is CASSLRLDNSPLHF. The CDR3 nucleotides are TGTGCCAGCAGCTTGAGGTTAGATAATTCACCCCTCCACTTT. This chain uses TRBV7-2 with TRBJ1-6; D is undetermined. The CDR3 has 14 residues. With 3 bases removed from V and 5 bases from J, the gap between germline ends came to 8 bases. Germline V gene sequence: CDR1 SGHTA, CDR2 FQGNSA.